This is a list of T cell receptor beta chains from one sample in a study of cytomegalovirus exposure and HLA in healthy donors. Sequencing was performed with immunoSEQ multiplex PCR; in TCRdb, only in-frame clones are kept and a portion is missing. The sample lists more than 75,000 clones; roughly 70% were seen once. The sequencing sample was made of PBMCs. These TCRs come from a man aged 35 to 55 in good health and CMV-seropositive. Both conserved end residues are trimmed from each CDR3. Fields, in order: CDR3 protein, V gene, J gene.

ASSLRLTPDTQY	TRBV27	TRBJ2-3
ASSFSVEGGHEQY	TRBV28	TRBJ2-7
ASLPQGVGGYT	TRBV6-1	TRBJ1-2
ASRRTSGYNEQF	TRBV2	TRBJ2-1
ASSLNRDGYT	TRBV19	TRBJ1-2
ASSSSSRETQY	TRBV7-3	TRBJ2-5
ASSYSFGRVNGELF	TRBV6-5	TRBJ2-2
ASSPAGRSKSYEQY	TRBV6-7	TRBJ2-7
ASPRDRGPAGELF	TRBV25-1	TRBJ2-2
ASSLQDGREAF	TRBV28	TRBJ1-1
ASSLRRDRVTNTEAF	TRBV7-3	TRBJ1-1
ASSLGLGGSETQY	TRBV5-4	TRBJ2-5
ASSFSRRHTGELF	TRBV5-6	TRBJ2-2
ASSKEAVQAMENTIY	TRBV21-1	TRBJ1-3
AWRGSYNSPLH	TRBV30	TRBJ1-6
ASSLQGAGWNSPLH	TRBV28	TRBJ1-6
ASEGSGRGQPQH	TRBV19	TRBJ1-5
ASSEGPGREQF	TRBV6-6	TRBJ2-1
ASSERETQY	TRBV19	TRBJ2-5
ASSARDRASYEQY	TRBV19	TRBJ2-7
ASSVVVAGATDTQY	TRBV9	TRBJ2-3
ASSLWGAGRADNEQF	TRBV7-3	TRBJ2-1
ASSDGQPSGANVLT	TRBV6-4	TRBJ2-6
ASSLRRAAAEKLF	TRBV4-3	TRBJ1-4
ASSITTGNTEAF	TRBV7-9	TRBJ1-1
ASSQGGDISTDTQY	TRBV25-1	TRBJ2-3
ASSLGTGGEKLF	TRBV7-6	TRBJ1-4
ASSFLPLRDEKLF	TRBV27	TRBJ1-4
ASSRQAPEAF	TRBV18	TRBJ1-1
ASSRGVGNYGYT	TRBV6-6	TRBJ1-2
ASSFLDRAGTEAF	TRBV5-6	TRBJ1-1
ASSERAGYTEAF	TRBV7-9	TRBJ1-1
ASSSLNSYYGYT	TRBV28	TRBJ1-2
AISGGDFYEQY	TRBV10-3	TRBJ2-7
ASSQDGRTSSYEQY	TRBV4-1	TRBJ2-7
ASSFNSSPLH	TRBV7-8	TRBJ1-6
ASIGQGRTEAF	TRBV7-2	TRBJ1-1
ASSLDILEAF	TRBV7-2	TRBJ1-1
ASSSDRRPTEAF	TRBV27	TRBJ1-1
ASSGLGDSSNEQF	TRBV4-3	TRBJ2-1
ASSLVGDRVQGYT	TRBV5-1	TRBJ1-2
ASRRDTHDEQY	TRBV6-5	.
SVRQGSVYEQY	TRBV29-1	TRBJ2-7
ASSEGLSPDTQY	TRBV6-1	TRBJ2-3
ASSQMSTGDKQF	TRBV4-1	TRBJ2-1
ASSFTSWGLGTEAF	TRBV7-2	TRBJ1-1
ASSVTVTEAF	TRBV2	TRBJ1-1
ASSLSGANVLT	TRBV27	TRBJ2-6
ASSEGEGIQPQH	TRBV5-1	TRBJ1-5
ASSLGRQGDGTQY	TRBV7-2	TRBJ2-5
ASSRQGKSGYT	TRBV6-5	TRBJ1-2
ASSFRTGRDTEAF	TRBV9	TRBJ1-1